This T cell receptor beta chain was documented in a study of blood T cell repertoires in COVID-19. Study-wide context: Sources were T cells, B-cell-depleted T cells, or PBMCs; the material itself was cDNA or gDNA.

Original analysis: Scientists estimated how many nucleated cells there were by amplifying reference gene primers. The assay was immunoSEQ multiplex PCR, and TCRdb's table has in-frame clones only and misses some. The D gene and trimming were derived from the DNA, and the V and J assignments and clone size from that table. The sample records approximately 220,000 clones, about four fifths being singletons. Donors were grouped by their self-reported clinical history. Donors in Cohort 3 counted as recovered after two negative PCRs, clearance, or symptom resolution. Germline CDR1 reads SGHTA; CDR2 reads FQGNSA. V was shortened by 6 bases and J by 0 bases, with 12 bases between the two germline ends. The CDR3 totals 15 residues.

The sample taken for sequencing was PBMCs or T cells enriched from blood (not recorded which). The clonotype comes from a woman in her thirties or forties who had recovered from COVID-19. The genes are TRBV7-2 and TRBJ2-1; weak D call: TRBD1 (5 bases). The CDR3 spells CASRWGRSSYNEQFF. DNA for the CDR3: TGTGCCAGCAGATGGGGCAGGTCCTCCTACAATGAGCAGTTCTTC.